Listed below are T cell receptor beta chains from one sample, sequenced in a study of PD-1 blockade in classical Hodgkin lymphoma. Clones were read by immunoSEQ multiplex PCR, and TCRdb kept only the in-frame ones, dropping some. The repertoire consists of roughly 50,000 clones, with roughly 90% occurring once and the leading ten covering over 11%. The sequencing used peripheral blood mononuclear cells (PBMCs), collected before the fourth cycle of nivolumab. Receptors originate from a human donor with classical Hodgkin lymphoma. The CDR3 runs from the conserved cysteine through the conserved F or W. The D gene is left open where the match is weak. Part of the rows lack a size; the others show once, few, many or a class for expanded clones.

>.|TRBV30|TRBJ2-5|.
CAWSVDGETQYF
TGTGCCTGGAGTGTAGACGGGGAGACCCAGTACTTC
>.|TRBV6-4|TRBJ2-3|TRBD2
CASSSLAGTSTDTQYF
TGTGCCAGCAGCTCCCTAGCGGGGACTAGCACAGATACGCAGTATTTT
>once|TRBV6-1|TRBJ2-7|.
CASRAYEQYF
TGTGCCAGCAGGGCCTACGAGCAGTACTTC
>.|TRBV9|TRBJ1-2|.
CASSPSSYGYTF
TGTGCCAGCAGTCCTAGTTCCTATGGCTACACCTTC
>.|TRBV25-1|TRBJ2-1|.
CASGAAVNEQFF
TGTGCCAGCGGGGCAGCGGTCAATGAGCAGTTCTTC
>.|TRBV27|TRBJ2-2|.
CASSIGRSRPLKGELFF
TGTGCCAGCAGTATAGGACGTTCTAGGCCCCTTAAAGGGGAGCTGTTTTTT
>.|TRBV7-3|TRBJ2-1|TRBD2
CASSSGGLAGSNEQFF
TGTGCCAGCAGCTCAGGGGGACTAGCGGGTTCCAATGAGCAGTTCTTC
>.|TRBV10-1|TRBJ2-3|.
CASSYGMTDTQYF
TGCGCCAGCAGTTACGGCATGACAGATACGCAGTATTTT
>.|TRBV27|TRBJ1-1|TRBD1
CASSPRDRILEGAFF
TGTGCCAGCAGTCCCCGGGACAGGATACTAGAAGGAGCTTTCTTT
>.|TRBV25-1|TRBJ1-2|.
CASSFPGGAYGYTF
TGTGCCAGCAGTTTTCCCGGGGGCGCTTATGGCTACACCTTC
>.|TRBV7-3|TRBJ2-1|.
CASSYTGGNEQFF
TGTGCCAGCAGCTACACCGGCGGGAATGAGCAGTTCTTC
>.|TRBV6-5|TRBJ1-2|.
CASRTGGIYGYTF
TGTGCCAGCAGAACTGGGGGGATCTATGGCTACACCTTC
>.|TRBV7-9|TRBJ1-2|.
CASSLVPSKGYTF
TGTGCCAGCAGCTTAGTCCCCTCAAAAGGCTACACCTTC
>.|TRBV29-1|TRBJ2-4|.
CSVVSYPGNIQYF
TGCAGCGTTGTCAGCTACCCGGGGAACATTCAGTACTTC
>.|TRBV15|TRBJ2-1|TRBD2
CATSKRTSGSNEQFF
TGTGCCACCAGCAAAAGGACTAGCGGGAGCAATGAGCAGTTCTTC
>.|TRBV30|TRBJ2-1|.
CAWSVKGYEQFF
TGTGCCTGGAGTGTAAAGGGGTATGAGCAGTTCTTC
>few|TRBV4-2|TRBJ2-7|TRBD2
CASSQVGVAGGLAYF
TGTGCCAGCAGCCAAGTCGGAGTAGCGGGAGGACTCGCGTACTTC
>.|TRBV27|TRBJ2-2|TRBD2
CASSTGTNQVTGELFF
TGTGCCAGCAGTACCGGGACTAACCAGGTCACCGGGGAGCTGTTTTTT
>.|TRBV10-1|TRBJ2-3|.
CASRRPDIDPTASQYF
TGCGCCAGCCGACGTCCCGACATAGACCCTACGGCTTCGCAGTATTTT
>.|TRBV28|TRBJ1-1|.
CASSLMRVTEAFF
TGTGCCAGCAGTTTGATGAGGGTCACTGAAGCTTTCTTT
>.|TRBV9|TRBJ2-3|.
CASSVDETDTQYF
TGTGCCAGCAGCGTAGATGAGACAGATACGCAGTATTTT
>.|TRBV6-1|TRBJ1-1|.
CASSSAGGLTEAFF
TGTGCCAGCAGTTCGGCGGGGGGATTGACTGAAGCTTTCTTT
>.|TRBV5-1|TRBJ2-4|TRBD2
CASSLGPGGLAPVGYF
TGCGCCAGCAGCTTGGGACCGGGAGGGTTAGCACCTGTTGGGTACTTC
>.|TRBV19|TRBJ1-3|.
CASKTTDSGNTIYF
TGTGCCAGTAAAACGACAGACTCTGGAAACACCATATATTTT
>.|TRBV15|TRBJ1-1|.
CATSRDRQAGEAFF
TGTGCCACCAGCAGAGATCGGCAGGCCGGTGAAGCTTTCTTT
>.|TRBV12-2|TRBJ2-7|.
CASRLVPDGTVSYEQYF
TGTGCAAGTCGCTTAGTGCCGGACGGAACCGTCTCCTACGAGCAGTACTTC
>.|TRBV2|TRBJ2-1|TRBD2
CASTTSGRSAYNEQFF
TGTGCCAGCACTACTAGCGGGAGAAGCGCCTACAATGAGCAGTTCTTC
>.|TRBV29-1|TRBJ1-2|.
CSVEDLAEGTYGYTF
TGCAGCGTTGAAGATCTTGCGGAAGGGACCTATGGCTACACCTTC
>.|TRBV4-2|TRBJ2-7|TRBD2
CASSHGGSSYEQYF
TGTGCCAGCAGTCACGGCGGGAGCTCCTACGAGCAGTACTTC
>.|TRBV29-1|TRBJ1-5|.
CSVGNGYGNQPQHF
TGCAGCGTTGGGAACGGTTATGGCAATCAGCCCCAGCATTTT
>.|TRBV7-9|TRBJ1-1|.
CASTRGTGGFDYTEAFF
TGTGCCAGCACCCGTGGGACGGGGGGCTTCGATTACACTGAAGCTTTCTTT
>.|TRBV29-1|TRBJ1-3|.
CSALFGSERDTIYF
TGCAGCGCCCTATTCGGCAGTGAGAGAGACACCATATATTTT
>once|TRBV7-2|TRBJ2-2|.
CASSLGFVGWTGELFF
TGTGCCAGCAGCTTAGGTTTCGTAGGGTGGACCGGGGAGCTGTTTTTT